These 24 T cell receptor beta chains originate from one sample sequenced in a study of control samples from healthy donors and cancer patients. Some clones are missing from TCRdb's copy, which holds only in-frame ones; the method was immunoSEQ multiplex PCR. Here the sample spans about 160,000 clones, about 94% being singletons. Material for sequencing was PBMCs. The receptor source for this set is a man between 60 and 70 years old with colorectal cancer.

The chain combines TRBV6-5 with TRBJ1-2; D is unresolved. V was shortened by 6 bases and J by 7 bases, with 18 bases between the two germline ends. This CDR3 spans 14 amino acids. Germline values: CDR1 MNHEY, CDR2 SVGAGI. CDR3 in DNA: TGTGCCAGCAGCGCGACCGGGCCCCGGGGTGGCTACACCTTC. Translated, it gives CASSATGPRGGYTF.

The CDR3 DNA follows: TGTGCCAGCAGCGTAGGGGCTTCCGATCAGCCCCAGCATTTT. It yields the protein CASSVGASDQPQHF. This sequence joins TRBV9 and TRBJ1-5; D not resolved. There are 14 residues in the CDR3. Trimming cost V 0 bases and J 5 bases, with 9 bases left between them. Per the germline V gene, CDR1 is SGDLS and CDR2 is YYNGEE.

The chain combines TRBV6-5 with TRBJ2-7, with TRBD1 identical over 7 bases. Germline V gives CDR1 MNHEY, CDR2 SVGAGI. The J segment lost 0 bases and the V segment lost 5 bases, leaving 7 bases of the junction unmatched. The CDR3 is 15 amino acids. CDR3 region: CASSPMTGSSYEQYF. For the CDR3, the DNA is TGTGCCAGCAGTCCCATGACAGGGTCCTCCTACGAGCAGTACTTC.

The chain uses TRBV24-1 and TRBJ2-5, with D possibly being TRBD1 (5 bases). The V end lost 5 bases, the J end lost 5 bases, and 14 bases lay between the germline ends. This CDR3 is built from 14 residues. In germline, CDR1 is KGHDR, CDR2 SFDVKD. CDR3 DNA sequence: TGTGCCACCAGTGGAGCGCCTAAGGGGGAGACCCAGTACTTC. This translates into CATSGAPKGETQYF.

The gene calls are TRBV23-1 and TRBJ2-3; D ambiguous. TRBV23-1 is an ORF, with its function uncertain. This CDR3 is 13 amino acids long. V was shortened by 2 bases and J by 5 bases, with 8 bases between the two germline ends. As DNA, the CDR3 is TGCGCCAGCAGTCAAGCGAAAGGAGATACGCAGTATTTT. Translating gives CASSQAKGDTQYF.

The CDR3 DNA is TGTGCCAGTTCAAACTACCGGGAGACCCAGTACTTC. It codes for CASSNYRETQYF. The chain couples TRBV19 to TRBJ2-5; D gene unclear. V dropped 8 bases and J dropped 5 bases, with 12 bases sitting between them. This CDR3 spans 12 amino acids. Germline CDR1 LNHDA, CDR2 SQIVND (reference sequence). The full variable domain, in which reference TRBV19 and TRBJ2-5 provide the parts outside the CDR3, is DGGITQSPKYLFRKEGQNVTLSCEQNLNHDAMYWYRQDPGQGLRLIYYSQIVNDFQKGDIAEGYSVSREKKESFPLTVTSAQKNPTAFYLCASSNYRETQYFGPGTRLLVL.

J is TRBJ1-1 and V is TRBV9; 9 positions agree with TRBD1. The CDR3 length is 16 residues. The V gene's germline CDR1 is SGDLS and CDR2 YYNGEE. V gave up 4 bases and J gave up 3 bases; unmatched junction bases: 10. CDR3 loop: CASSFGTGSMDTEAFF. Written as DNA, the CDR3 is TGTGCCAGCAGCTTTGGGACAGGGAGCATGGACACTGAAGCTTTCTTT.

This chain uses TRBV5-1 with TRBJ1-2; D is unresolved. This CDR3 is 14 amino acids long. Germline-derived CDR1 and CDR2 are SGHRS and YFSETQ. V was clipped by 6 bases and J by 4 bases, with 16 bases between them. CDR3 protein: CASNTTPEGYGYTF. The CDR3 nucleotides read TGCGCCAGCAACACAACTCCGGAGGGCTATGGCTACACCTTC.

The J gene is TRBJ2-5, the V gene TRBV5-4; D is uncertain. Germline-derived CDR1 and CDR2 are SGHNT and YYREEE (reference sequence). Trimming removed 3 bases at V and 1 base at J, with 10 bases between. The CDR3 covers 14 residues. Here the CDR3 reads CASSWGQAQETQYF. The CDR3, as DNA: TGTGCCAGCAGCTGGGGTCAGGCCCAAGAGACCCAGTACTTC.

V and J are TRBV9 and TRBJ1-2; D is unclear. The CDR3 sequence is 13 residues long. The V and J ends lost 0 bases and 2 bases respectively, with 5 bases between them. Germline assignment: CDR1 SGDLS and CDR2 YYNGEE. DNA of the CDR3: TGTGCCAGCAGCGTAGTGGAGAACTATGGCTACACCTTC. Translated, it gives CASSVVENYGYTF.

The chain uses TRBV7-2 and TRBJ1-2; tentative D call: TRBD1 (6 bases). There are 15 residues in the CDR3. In germline, CDR1 is SGHTA, CDR2 FQGNSA. Trimming pared 0 bases from V and 8 bases from J, leaving 16 bases between. The chain's CDR3 is CASSLASGGGIGYTF. The CDR3 region has the DNA TGTGCCAGCAGCTTAGCATCGGGGGGCGGCATCGGCTACACCTTC.

The chain links TRBV10-3 to TRBJ1-1; no definite D call. CDR3 length equals 15 residues. The V gene's germline CDR1 is ENHRY and CDR2 SYGVKD. The V gene lost 6 bases and the J gene lost 0 bases, with 14 bases spanning the gap. CDR3 loop: CAIRDEREMNTEAFF. CDR3 nucleotide sequence: TGTGCCATCAGGGACGAAAGAGAGATGAACACTGAAGCTTTCTTT.

The chain has TRBV4-3 and TRBJ1-2; the D is unclear. This CDR3 region has 12 residues. Germline CDR1 reads LGHNA; CDR2 reads YSLEER. The germline V and J ends were trimmed by 0 bases and 8 bases, with 7 bases remaining between them. The DNA for the CDR3 is TGCGCCAGCAGCCAAGACACACGGGGCTACACCTTC. Translating gives CASSQDTRGYTF.

The V call is TRBV18, the J call TRBJ1-2, with D unclear. Germline V gene lookup returns CDR1 KGHSH and CDR2 LQKENI. The CDR3 runs to 17 residues. V was pared by 4 bases and J by 3 bases, with 21 bases between. CDR3: CASSLQNSGSSHYGYTF. As DNA, the CDR3 is TGTGCCAGCTCACTCCAAAATTCCGGCAGTTCGCACTATGGCTACACCTTC.

The chain employs TRBV18 and TRBJ1-1; TRBD1 is a possible D gene (6 bases). V was pared by 4 bases and J by 5 bases, with 8 bases between. There are 12 residues in the CDR3. The germline gives CDR1 KGHSH, CDR2 LQKENI. DNA of the CDR3: TGTGCCAGCTCACAGGGGGTAACTGAAGCTTTCTTT. Protein sequence: CASSQGVTEAFF.

The chain carries TRBV5-1 and TRBJ1-3; possibly TRBD1 for D (6 bases). The CDR3 sequence is 15 residues long. V lost 4 bases, J lost 6 bases, and 17 bases lay in between. Germline assignment: CDR1 SGHRS and CDR2 YFSETQ. The CDR3 DNA is TGCGCCAGCAGCACATGGACAGAGGGCGTAAACACCATATATTTT. Its protein is CASSTWTEGVNTIYF.

The chain employs TRBV7-5 and TRBJ1-1. TRBV7-5 is listed as a pseudogene. CDR3 length: 13 residues. The CDR3 DNA is TGTGCCAGAAGCTTAGGATTGGGTGTTGAAGCTTTCTTT. Translated: CARSLGLGVEAFF.

V and J are TRBV28 and TRBJ2-1; 11 bases are shared with TRBD1. This CDR3 has 16 residues. Trimming took 7 bases from V and 2 from J; bases not matched to a gene: 7. Germline V gene sequence: CDR1 MDHEN, CDR2 SYDVKM. The CDR3 nucleotides are TGTGCCAGCAACGTTCGGACAGGGGGCCCCTACAATGAGCAGTTCTTC. Translation: CASNVRTGGPYNEQFF.

The chain couples TRBV24-1 to TRBJ2-1; D gene unclear. The CDR3 sequence is 16 residues long. Trimming shortened V by 5 bases and J by 0 bases, and 13 bases separated the two germline ends. CDR1 is KGHDR and CDR2 is SFDVKD in the germline V gene. The CDR3 nucleotides are TGTGCCACCAGTGGCTCCCTATCATCCTCCTACAATGAGCAGTTCTTC. Amino acids: CATSGSLSSSYNEQFF.

The chain recombines TRBV5-5 with TRBJ1-3, with D perhaps TRBD1 (5 bases). Germline assignment: CDR1 SGHKS and CDR2 YYEKEE (reference sequence). This CDR3 spans 16 amino acids. Trimming removed 0 bases from V and 4 bases from J, with 14 bases in between. CDR3 DNA: TGTGCCAGCAGCTTGGGTGGGCAGGGTTTCGGAAACACCATATATTTT. This sequence encodes CASSLGGQGFGNTIYF.

Only one count was recorded for this clone. The chain couples TRBV27 to TRBJ1-4, with D tentatively TRBD1 (6 bases). V shed 3 bases and J shed 4 bases, with 12 bases lying between them. The CDR3 spans 15 residues. Germline CDR1 is MNHEY and CDR2 is SMNVEV (reference sequence). CDR3 in DNA: TGTGCCAGCAGTTTTAGCACAGGGAGTAATGAAAAACTGTTTTTT. Amino acid sequence: CASSFSTGSNEKLFF.

This chain connects TRBV6-2 or TRBV6-3 to TRBJ2-7, with 16 bases that match TRBD2. Germline trimming cut 5 bases from V and 5 bases from J; bases unmatched to any gene: 15. Germline V CDR1 and CDR2: MNHEY, SVGEGT. The CDR3 contains 19 residues. The CDR3, as DNA: TGTGCCAGCAGTGACCAGCCGGGACTAGCGGGGGGGCCCCCCCACGAGCAGTACTTC. This encodes CASSDQPGLAGGPPHEQYF.

The rearrangement joins TRBV6-5 to TRBJ1-1; D unclear. From germline, CDR1 is MNHEY and CDR2 SVGAGI. V lost 4 bases and J lost 5, with 17 bases in between. This CDR3 is 15 amino acids long. The CDR3 coding sequence is TGTGCCAGCAGTTTGTTCGAGTCAGAGGCAACTGAAGCTTTCTTT. Its protein is CASSLFESEATEAFF.

The J gene is TRBJ2-3, the V gene TRBV6-5; the D gene is possibly TRBD2 (5 bases). The CDR3 covers 14 residues. Trimming took off 5 bases at V and 4 bases at J, with 13 bases between the two ends. Germline V lookup: CDR1 MNHEY, CDR2 SVGAGI. DNA of the CDR3: TGTGCCAGCAGTACTACTAGAGAGGCAGATACGCAGTATTTT. Translated, it gives CASSTTREADTQYF.